The 21 T cell receptor beta chains below were found in one sample sequenced in a study of beta chain features in type 1 diabetes. The whole isolated RNA underwent reverse transcription, so sequencing captured expressed TCRB transcripts. Some clones are missing from TCRdb's copy, which holds only in-frame ones; the method was immunoSEQ multiplex PCR. The table records tens of thousands of clones, about 64% of them present only once. Input material: Tregs from blood. All receptors derive from a woman aged 25 to 45 in good health.

This clone was seen once. V usage is TRBV5-1 and J usage is TRBJ2-3; D call uncertain. V shed 0 bases and J shed 1 base, with 6 bases lying between them. CDR3 length: 14 amino acids. Looked up from germline, CDR1 is SGHRS and CDR2 is YFSETQ. As DNA, the CDR3 is TGCGCCAGCAGCTTGGTCCAGGGCACAGATACGCAGTATTTT. Protein: CASSLVQGTDTQYF.

The V call is TRBV14, the J call TRBJ1-1, with 7 bases matching TRBD1. V shed 3 bases and J 0 bases; nucleotides not matched to a gene: 7. Per germline, CDR1 SGHDN and CDR2 FVKESK. This CDR3 is built from 16 residues. CDR3 DNA: TGTGCCAGCAGCCACCTAGTTACAGGGGTGAACACTGAAGCTTTCTTT. The encoded protein is CASSHLVTGVNTEAFF.

This clone came up a few times. The DNA of the CDR3 is TGTGCCAGCAGCTTGAAGCGGACTAGCACAGATACGCAGTATTTT. The encoded protein is CASSLKRTSTDTQYF. This sequence joins TRBV7-3 and TRBJ2-3; tentatively, D is TRBD2 (5 bases). V was pared by 3 bases and J by 0 bases, with 10 bases between. This CDR3 is built from 15 residues. The germline gives CDR1 SGHTA, CDR2 FQGTGA. Supplemented by reference TRBV7-3 and TRBJ2-3, the full variable domain reads GAGVSQTPSNKVTEKGKYVELRCDPISGHTALYWYRQSLGQGPEFLIYFQGTGAADDSGLPNDRFFAVRPEGSVSTLKIQRTERGDSAVYLCASSLKRTSTDTQYFGPGTRLTVL.

The rearrangement joins TRBV5-1 to TRBJ2-7, with TRBD1 identical over 7 bases. The CDR3 is 13 amino acids. J gave up 6 bases and V 5 bases, and 8 bases lay outside the gene matches. Per the germline V gene, CDR1 is SGHRS and CDR2 is YFSETQ. In DNA, the CDR3 is TGCGCCAGCAGAGTTGACAGGGACCGCGAGCAGTACTTC. Protein sequence: CASRVDRDREQYF.

This clone was observed once. The rearrangement links TRBV11-1 to TRBJ2-7; 7 bases line up with TRBD1. The CDR3 is 14 residues long. The trim removed 6 bases at V and 6 bases at J, leaving 11 bases unmatched. Per germline, CDR1 SGHAT and CDR2 FQDESV (reference sequence). CDR3 in DNA: TGTGCCAGCAGAGGCGAGACTGCAGGGGGCGAGCAGTACTTC. It specifies CASRGETAGGEQYF. Based on the CDR3 plus reference TRBV11-1 and TRBJ2-7, the full variable domain is EAEVAQSPRYKITEKSQAVAFWCDPISGHATLYWYRQILGQGPELLVQFQDESVVDDSQLPKDRFSAERLKGVDSTLKIQPAELGDSAMYLCASRGETAGGEQYFGPGTRLTVT.

The rearrangement links TRBV5-6 to TRBJ2-3; D unresolved. CDR1 is SGHDT and CDR2 is YYEEEE in the germline V gene. CDR3 length: 13 amino acids. Trimming removed 3 bases at V and 2 bases at J, with 7 bases between. Here the CDR3 DNA reads TGTGCCAGCAGCTCAGGTCTCACAGATACGCAGTATTTT. Its protein product is CASSSGLTDTQYF. The full variable domain, completed using reference TRBV5-6 and TRBJ2-3, is DAGVTQSPTHLIKTRGQQVTLRCSPKSGHDTVSWYQQALGQGPQFIFQYYEEEERQRGNFPDRFSGHQFPNYSSELNVNALLLGDSALYLCASSSGLTDTQYFGPGTRLTVL.

The chain couples TRBV28 to TRBJ2-5; 8 bases are shared with TRBD1. Looked up from germline, CDR1 is MDHEN and CDR2 is SYDVKM. The CDR3 loop spans 15 amino acids. The V segment lost 4 bases and the J segment 2 bases; nucleotides outside the gene matches: 6. The CDR3 is CASSSWTGPQETQYF. In DNA, the CDR3 is TGTGCCAGCAGTTCCTGGACAGGGCCTCAAGAGACCCAGTACTTC. The full variable domain, its missing parts supplied by reference TRBV28 and TRBJ2-5, is DVKVTQSSRYLVKRTGEKVFLECVQDMDHENMFWYRQDPGLGLRLIYFSYDVKMKEKGDIPEGYSVSREKKERFSLILESASTNQTSMYLCASSSWTGPQETQYFGPGTRLLVL.

The chain employs TRBV18 and TRBJ2-7, with a weak D call TRBD1 (5 bases). Germline values: CDR1 KGHSH, CDR2 LQKENI. The CDR3 sequence is 13 residues long. V dropped 4 bases and J dropped 2 bases, with 9 bases sitting between them. CDR3 residues: CASSLTGTYEQYF. In DNA form, the CDR3 reads TGTGCCAGCTCACTAACAGGTACCTACGAGCAGTACTTC.

The chain is built from TRBV19 and TRBJ2-2; 7 bases map to TRBD1. J was trimmed by 5 bases and V by 6 bases; bases with no gene match: 12. From germline, CDR1 is LNHDA and CDR2 SQIVND (reference sequence). The CDR3 is 16 residues long. The CDR3 is CASSFWTGRLTGELFF. The DNA of the CDR3 is TGTGCCAGTAGCTTCTGGACAGGAAGATTAACCGGGGAGCTGTTTTTT.

By its share, this clone is medium-sized. The J gene is TRBJ2-3, the V gene TRBV5-1, with TRBD2 matching over 12 bases. This CDR3 has 17 residues. Trimming removed 4 bases from V and 0 bases from J; junction bases left unmatched: 6. CDR1 is SGHRS, CDR2 YFSETQ, per germline. Here the CDR3 reads CASSKRTSGASTDTQYF. The CDR3 coding sequence is TGCGCCAGCAGCAAACGGACTAGCGGGGCTAGCACAGATACGCAGTATTTT.

The chain couples TRBV28 to TRBJ2-5; 12 bases map to TRBD1. The V gene's germline CDR1 is MDHEN and CDR2 SYDVKM. Unmatched junction bases numbered 12, after V lost 8 bases and J lost 5 bases. The CDR3 length is 16 residues. CDR3 nucleotide sequence: TGTGCCAGCGGAAGGGGACAGGGGGCTGGTTGGGAGACCCAGTACTTC. Protein sequence: CASGRGQGAGWETQYF.

The V gene is TRBV20-1, the J gene TRBJ1-1, with TRBD1 matching 9 bases. The CDR3 sequence is 11 residues long. Losses at the gene ends were 8 bases for V and 11 bases for J; bases not matched to a gene: 9. From germline, CDR1 is DFQATT and CDR2 SNEGSKA (reference sequence). The CDR3 DNA reads TGCAGTTCCCCGGACAGGGGTCTGGCTTTCTTT. It codes for CSSPDRGLAFF.

This clone was seen only once. This rearrangement joins TRBV9 to TRBJ1-1, with TRBD1 identical over 10 bases. The CDR3 length is 15 residues. Germline-derived CDR1 and CDR2 are SGDLS and YYNGEE. Unmatched junction bases numbered 2, after V lost 3 bases and J lost 0 bases. The CDR3 nucleotides are TGTGCCAGCAGCGCGACAGGGGGCCTGAACACTGAAGCTTTCTTT. Encoded protein: CASSATGGLNTEAFF.

This clone has only a few counts. The chain couples TRBV27 to TRBJ2-1; D is uncertain. The germline gives CDR1 MNHEY, CDR2 SMNVEV (reference sequence). The CDR3 runs 14 residues. Trimming left V 5 bases short and J 8 bases short, with 16 bases between. The CDR3 DNA follows: TGTGCCAGCAGTCCCCGTGGAGCGCTCTATGAGCAGTTCTTC. Its protein is CASSPRGALYEQFF.

V is TRBV28 and J is TRBJ2-3; 8 bases are a match to TRBD2. J gave up 0 bases and V 4 bases, and 6 bases lay outside the gene matches. There are 16 residues in the CDR3. CDR1 MDHEN and CDR2 SYDVKM come from the germline V gene. The CDR3 loop is CASSSPGGPSTDTQYF. In nucleotides, the CDR3 is TGTGCCAGCAGTTCACCGGGAGGGCCTAGCACAGATACGCAGTATTTT.

This rearrangement joins TRBV7-2 to TRBJ2-3; D ambiguous. V lost 7 bases and J 5 bases, leaving 13 bases between the germline ends. This CDR3 region has 13 residues. From germline, CDR1 is SGHTA and CDR2 FQGNSA. CDR3 DNA sequence: TGTGCCAGCACCCTACGGAGAGGAGATACGCAGTATTTT. Translating gives CASTLRRGDTQYF.

V gene TRBV4-3 combines with J gene TRBJ1-2; 9 nucleotides match TRBD1. This CDR3 has 13 amino acids. V was pared by 3 bases and J by 8 bases, with 4 bases of the junction left unmatched. Germline V gene sequence: CDR1 LGHNA, CDR2 YSLEER. Written as DNA, the CDR3 is TGCGCCAGCAGCCAGGACAGGGGTGAAGGCTACACCTTC. Its translation is CASSQDRGEGYTF.

This clone was observed a few times. This sequence joins TRBV2 and TRBJ2-7; 8 nucleotides match TRBD1. Germline lookup yields CDR1 SNHLY and CDR2 FYNNEI. Trimming removed 4 bases from V and 2 bases from J; junction bases left unmatched: 10. There are 16 residues in the CDR3. CDR3 nucleotide sequence: TGTGCCAGCAGTGCAAGGACAGGGAGTCAAGCCTACGAGCAGTACTTC. Translated, it gives CASSARTGSQAYEQYF.

CDR3 in DNA: TGTGCAAGTCGCTTAGTCCCGGGACAGGGGATTCACACCATATATTTT. It codes for CASRLVPGQGIHTIYF. The chain links TRBV12-2 to TRBJ1-3; the D call of TRBD1 is as the table states it, not checked on the DNA. TRBV12-2 represents a pseudogene. The CDR3 extends over 16 amino acids.

This clone showed up just a few times. V and J are TRBV28 and TRBJ2-7; 11 nucleotides line up with TRBD2. With V trimmed by 6 bases and J by 3 bases, 7 bases remained unmatched. The CDR3 runs 15 residues. Germline-derived CDR1 and CDR2 are MDHEN and SYDVKM. This CDR3 reads CASRDSGLADYEQYF. The CDR3 nucleotides are TGTGCCAGCAGGGACTCGGGACTAGCGGACTACGAGCAGTACTTC.

V usage is TRBV13 and J usage is TRBJ2-1; 12 bases match TRBD2. After removal of 5 bases from V and 7 bases from J, the junction contained 12 bases not matched to a gene. The CDR3 runs to 17 residues. The germline CDR1 and CDR2 sequences are PRHDT and FYEKMQ (reference sequence). CDR3 DNA: TGTGCCAGCAGCCCTCCCGGACTAGCGGGATTGGGAAATGAGCAGTTCTTC. Protein sequence: CASSPPGLAGLGNEQFF. The full variable domain, rest sourced from reference TRBV13 and TRBJ2-1, is AAGVIQSPRHLIKEKRETATLKCYPIPRHDTVYWYQQGPGQDPQFLISFYEKMQSDKGSIPDRFSAQQFSDYHSELNMSSLELGDSALYFCASSPPGLAGLGNEQFFGPGTRLTVL.